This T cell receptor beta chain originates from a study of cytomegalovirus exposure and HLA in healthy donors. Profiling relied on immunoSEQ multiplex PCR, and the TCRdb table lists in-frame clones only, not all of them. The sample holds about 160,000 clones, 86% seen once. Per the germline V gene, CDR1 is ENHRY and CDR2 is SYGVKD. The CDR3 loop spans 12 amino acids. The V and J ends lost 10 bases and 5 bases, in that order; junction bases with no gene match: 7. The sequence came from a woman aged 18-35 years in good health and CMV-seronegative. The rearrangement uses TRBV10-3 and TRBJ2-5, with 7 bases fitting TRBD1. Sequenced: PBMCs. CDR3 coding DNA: TGTGCCACTCGGACGGACAGGGAGACCCAGTACTTC. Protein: CATRTDRETQYF.